The subject of this entry is one T cell receptor beta chain. The assay was immunoSEQ multiplex PCR, and TCRdb's table has in-frame clones only and misses some. This sample has more than 1 million clones; 75% to 85% occur once, and the top ten carry more than 0.45%. The CDR3 is made up of 16 amino acids. Germline V CDR1 and CDR2: SGHRS, YFSETQ. Trimming stripped 4 bases from V and 5 bases from J, with 22 bases between. The data were obtained in a study of shared clonotypes between healthy human individuals. Sequenced: memory CD4+ T cells from PBMCs. The sample's subset: CD45RA-negative fraction. This chain uses TRBV5-1 with TRBJ2-7; D may match TRBD1 or TRBD2 (5 bases each). This receptor was taken from a man aged 18-30 years in good health. Some clones in this sample may be carry-over from other donors' samples. CDR3 sequence reads: CASSLGRPRTGNEQYF. Here the CDR3 DNA reads TGCGCCAGCAGCCTGGGACGGCCTCGGACGGGAAACGAGCAGTACTTC. The full variable domain, with the rest looked up from reference TRBV5-1 and TRBJ2-7, is KAGVTQTPRYLIKTRGQQVTLSCSPISGHRSVSWYQQTPGQGLQFLFEYFSETQRNKGNFPGRFSGRQFSNSRSEMNVSTLELGDSALYLCASSLGRPRTGNEQYFGPGTRLTVT.